The sequence of this T cell receptor beta chain was determined in a study of T cell repertoires in aging, cancer and after chemotherapy. For the study at large: Donor ages fell into six groups from 30 or younger up to 70 or older. About 9 million TCR reads made up the full dataset. Study results and limitations: Compared with age-matched healthy donors, untreated hematological or solid cancer patients showed higher blood TCR clonality.

Rearranged V-D-J TRB sequences were amplified with a mixed TRB-A/B primer pool. TCRdb re-called the multiplex PCR reads through MiXCR, storing one row per CDR3 protein. Of about 2,500 distinct CDR3 sequences detected, approximately 26% appear once; the ten largest clones hold around 5.2%. Judged by abundance, this clonotype is medium-sized. Its antigen is unknown. The germline gives CDR1 SGHTA, CDR2 FQGNSA. The CDR3 loop spans 13 amino acids. Trimming cost V 5 bases and J 8 bases, with 12 bases left between them. Amplification of TCR beta used genomic DNA extracted from peripheral blood. Sequencing input: blood. The sequence was obtained from a human donor in good health. The chain has TRBV7-2 and TRBJ1-4, with no clear D. The DNA for the CDR3 is TGTGCCAGCAGCCCCATCCGGTCCGAAAAACTGTTTTTT. It codes for CASSPIRSEKLFF.